Below are 29 T cell receptor beta chains sequenced from a single sample in a study of T cells after yellow fever vaccination. TCRdb ran MiXCR on the 5' RACE reads and lists one entry per CDR3 protein. The top ten clones hold 20% to 25% of a sample with about 340,000 distinct CDR3 sequences, 4% of them seen once. The starting material was PBMCs, obtained 5 days after the yellow fever booster vaccination. The receptors here all came from a man aged 18 to 30 who received the YFV17D yellow fever vaccine.

This clonotype has only a few counts. This rearrangement joins TRBV7-2 to TRBJ1-5; unclear D gene. Trimming took 2 bases from V and 1 from J, leaving 6 bases between them. The CDR3 sequence is 14 residues long. Germline CDR1 and CDR2: SGHTA and FQGNSA. CDR3 in DNA: TGTGCCAGCAGCTTAACCGCGAGCAATCAGCCCCAGCATTTT. Translating gives CASSLTASNQPQHF.

This clonotype was counted at least ten times. J is TRBJ2-5 and V is TRBV25-1; the match to TRBD1 covers 8 bases. Germline V gives CDR1 MGHDK, CDR2 SYGVNS. CDR3 length: 13 amino acids. The junction had 5 bases not matched to a gene; V was cut back by 6 bases and J by 5 bases. CDR3 region: CASSRTGTETQYF. The CDR3 region has the DNA TGTGCCAGCAGCCGGACAGGGACGGAGACCCAGTACTTC.

The chain links TRBV29-1 to TRBJ2-1; 8 bases map to TRBD2. CDR1 is SQVTM, CDR2 ANQGSEA, per germline. There are 15 residues in the CDR3. The V segment lost 4 bases and the J segment 0 bases; nucleotides outside the gene matches: 5. The CDR3 nucleotides read TGCAGCGTTGCAACGGCGGGAGGCTCCTACAATGAGCAGTTCTTC. It codes for CSVATAGGSYNEQFF.

A few counts support this clonotype. V and J are TRBV18 and TRBJ2-5; D is uncertain. The CDR3 loop spans 12 amino acids. Germline V lookup: CDR1 KGHSH, CDR2 LQKENI. V lost 1 base to trimming and J lost 2 bases, with 2 bases between them. Written as DNA, the CDR3 is TGTGCCAGCTCACCACAGCAAGAGACCCAGTACTTC. Amino acids: CASSPQQETQYF. The variable domain in full, completed from reference TRBV18 and TRBJ2-5, reads NAGVMQNPRHLVRRRGQEARLRCSPMKGHSHVYWYRQLPEEGLKFMVYLQKENIIDESGMPKERFSAEFPKEGPSILRIQQVVRGDSAAYFCASSPQQETQYFGPGTRLLVL.

This clonotype was counted ten times or more. The chain combines TRBV11-2 with TRBJ2-5; D call uncertain. The V end was cut by 4 bases, the J end by 2 bases, with 11 bases between. Germline V gene lookup returns CDR1 SGHAT and CDR2 FQNNGV. The CDR3 extends over 14 amino acids. CDR3 sequence (DNA): TGTGCCAGCAGCTCGATGACGGATCAAGAGACCCAGTACTTC. It specifies CASSSMTDQETQYF. The whole variable domain, remainder taken from reference TRBV11-2 and TRBJ2-5, is EAGVAQSPRYKIIEKRQSVAFWCNPISGHATLYWYQQILGQGPKLLIQFQNNGVVDDSQLPKDRFSAERLKGVDSTLKIQPAKLEDSAVYLCASSSMTDQETQYFGPGTRLLVL.

The rearrangement uses TRBV6-5 and TRBJ2-7; D perhaps matches TRBD1 (5 bases). The germline V gene encodes CDR1 MNHEY and CDR2 SVGAGI. Deletions cut 9 bases from V and 0 bases from J, with 9 bases between. This CDR3 region has 12 residues. The CDR3 is CASQGNSYEQYF. As DNA, the CDR3 is TGTGCCAGTCAGGGAAACTCCTACGAGCAGTACTTC.

This clonotype was seen a few times. V usage is TRBV7-2 and J usage is TRBJ2-5; 16 bases line up with TRBD2. Germline V gives CDR1 SGHTA, CDR2 FQGNSA. The junction had 8 bases not matched to a gene; V was cut back by 5 bases and J by 5 bases. This CDR3 contains 17 residues. CDR3 region: CASSGTSGGALWETQYF. The CDR3 DNA reads as TGTGCCAGCAGCGGGACTAGCGGGGGGGCCCTTTGGGAGACCCAGTACTTC.

This clonotype was counted many times. This rearrangement joins TRBV20-1 to TRBJ2-7; D is perhaps TRBD1 or TRBD2 (7 bases each). Germline V gives CDR1 DFQATT, CDR2 SNEGSKA (reference sequence). The CDR3 contains 14 residues. Trimming stripped 5 bases from V and 0 bases from J, with 14 bases between. CDR3 region: CSAGSRGGSYEQYF. In nucleotides, the CDR3 is TGCAGTGCTGGTAGCAGGGGGGGCTCCTACGAGCAGTACTTC.

Many counts were recorded for this clonotype. The V call is TRBV19, the J call TRBJ2-7; 8 bases agree with TRBD1. CDR1 and CDR2 from the germline V gene are LNHDA and SQIVND (reference sequence). CDR3 length: 13 amino acids. V lost 9 bases to trimming and J lost 2 bases; unmatched junction nucleotides: 6. As DNA, the CDR3 is TGTGCCAGCTCACCGGGACAGGCCTACGAGCAGTACTTC. It is translated as CASSPGQAYEQYF.

Ten or more counts support this clonotype. The J gene is TRBJ1-1, the V gene TRBV7-9; TRBD1 agrees at 12 bases. This CDR3 has 16 amino acids. V was pared by 5 bases and J by 8 bases, with 12 bases of the junction left unmatched. Germline V gives CDR1 SEHNR, CDR2 FQNEAQ (reference sequence). The CDR3 nucleotides read TGTGCCAGCAGCGATGGGTGGGACAGGGGGCGTTACGAAGCTTTCTTT. Protein: CASSDGWDRGRYEAFF.

The chain uses TRBV12-3 or TRBV12-4 and TRBJ1-2; no reliable D call. The length of the CDR3 is 12 residues. With 6 bases removed from V and 7 bases from J, the gap between germline ends came to 12 bases. Here the CDR3 reads CASSRPRAGYTF. In nucleotides, the CDR3 is TGTGCCAGCAGCAGGCCTCGCGCTGGCTACACCTTC.

This clonotype was seen a few times. The rearrangement uses TRBV4-3 and TRBJ1-2; D is uncertain. Trimming left V 0 bases short and J 9 bases short, with 17 bases between. Germline values: CDR1 LGHNA, CDR2 YSLEER. This CDR3 has 15 residues. CDR3 residues: CASSQDSTGSWRYTF. For the CDR3, the DNA is TGCGCCAGCAGCCAAGACAGTACGGGGAGTTGGCGCTACACCTTC.

This clonotype was observed a few times. The chain couples TRBV20-1 to TRBJ1-1, with D possibly matching TRBD1 (6 bases). Germline V lookup: CDR1 DFQATT, CDR2 SNEGSKA (reference sequence). The CDR3 consists of 14 residues. Trimming left V 5 bases short and J 4 bases short, with 17 bases between. Here the CDR3 reads CSASPGGRFTEAFF. DNA for the CDR3: TGCAGTGCTTCTCCGGGGGGGCGGTTCACTGAAGCTTTCTTT.

The V gene is TRBV4-2, the J gene TRBJ2-5; 7 bases are a match to TRBD2. CDR1 is LGHNA and CDR2 is YNFKEQ in the germline V gene. Trimming cost V 0 bases and J 4 bases; bases outside gene matches: 8. The CDR3 consists of 16 residues. CDR3 amino acids: CASSQDLGWGGETQYF. CDR3 bases: TGTGCCAGCAGCCAAGATCTTGGGTGGGGGGGAGAGACCCAGTACTTC.

This sequence joins TRBV4-2 and TRBJ2-2; tentative D call: TRBD1 (6 bases). V was shortened by 0 bases and J by 7 bases, with 18 bases between the two germline ends. This CDR3 spans 17 amino acids. The germline V gene has CDR1 LGHNA and CDR2 YNFKEQ. CDR3 nucleotide sequence: TGTGCCAGCAGCCAAGATTGGCTTAGGGGGTTCGGCGGGGAGCTGTTTTTT. Translated: CASSQDWLRGFGGELFF.

There are many counts of this clonotype. V usage is TRBV4-1 and J usage is TRBJ2-3; D unclear. This CDR3 is 15 amino acids long. The V gene's germline CDR1 is MGHRA and CDR2 YSYEKL. Trimming left V 0 bases short and J 6 bases short, with 13 bases between. In DNA form, the CDR3 reads TGCGCCAGCAGCCAAGAGAGCGCAGAATGGGATACGCAGTATTTT. Translation gives CASSQESAEWDTQYF.

This clonotype turned up a few times. The chain links TRBV9 to TRBJ2-5, with 11 bases identical to TRBD1. The CDR3 is 13 amino acids. V shed 4 bases and J 9 bases; nucleotides not matched to a gene: 5. The germline V gene has CDR1 SGDLS and CDR2 YYNGEE. The CDR3 nucleotides are TGTGCCAGCAGCCCGGGACAGGGGGAACCCCAGTACTTC. Translating gives CASSPGQGEPQYF.

Ten or more counts support this clonotype. The chain is built from TRBV18 and TRBJ1-1; weak D call: TRBD1 (5 bases). Germline values: CDR1 KGHSH, CDR2 LQKENI. The ends were cut back, 5 bases at V and 0 bases at J, with 13 bases in the middle. This CDR3 has 15 residues. CDR3 nucleotides: TGTGCCAGCTCAAGCTTGACAGTGATGAACACTGAAGCTTTCTTT. Translated: CASSSLTVMNTEAFF.

This clonotype has at least ten counts. The chain couples TRBV6-5 to TRBJ2-2; D gene unclear. This CDR3 contains 16 residues. V gave up 6 bases and J gave up 1 base, with 15 bases separating them. Looked up from germline, CDR1 is MNHEY and CDR2 is SVGAGI. DNA of the CDR3: TGTGCCAGCAGCTCCCGGCAGAAGATGAACACCGGGGAGCTGTTTTTT. Residues: CASSSRQKMNTGELFF.

This clonotype turned up a few times. V gene TRBV12-3 or TRBV12-4 combines with J gene TRBJ1-5; TRBD1 matches at 8 bases. The CDR3 contains 14 residues. J gave up 7 bases and V 3 bases, and 5 bases lay outside the gene matches. This CDR3 is CASSLSGGEQPQHF. The CDR3, as DNA: TGTGCCAGCAGTTTGTCAGGGGGCGAACAGCCCCAGCATTTT.

This clonotype was seen only a few times. The V and J genes are TRBV27 and TRBJ1-2; 12 bases are a match to TRBD1. The germline CDR1 and CDR2 sequences are MNHEY and SMNVEV (reference sequence). The CDR3 is 14 residues long. V shed 5 bases, J shed 7 bases, and the junction held 5 bases outside the gene matches. In DNA form, the CDR3 reads TGTGCCAGCAGTCATGGGACAGGGGGCCTTGGCTACACCTTC. This gives the protein CASSHGTGGLGYTF.

This clonotype occurred many times. The V gene is TRBV4-3, the J gene TRBJ1-1; tentative D call: TRBD1 (5 bases). This CDR3 spans 15 amino acids. Trimming pared 5 bases from V and 6 bases from J, leaving 19 bases between. The germline V gene has CDR1 LGHNA and CDR2 YSLEER. The CDR3 loop reads CASSSPLGASAEAFF. The CDR3 DNA reads as TGCGCCAGCAGCTCACCTCTCGGGGCTTCAGCTGAAGCTTTCTTT.

The gene calls are TRBV6-1 and TRBJ1-5; D unclear. The CDR3 length is 15 residues. The V gene lost 0 bases and the J gene lost 0 bases, with 6 bases spanning the gap. Germline V lookup: CDR1 MNHNS, CDR2 SASEGT. The CDR3: CASSEALDSNQPQHF. The CDR3 DNA reads as TGTGCCAGCAGTGAAGCTCTGGATAGCAATCAGCCCCAGCATTTT.

This clonotype was seen at least ten times. The chain couples TRBV5-1 to TRBJ2-3, with TRBD2 as a possible D gene (7 bases). The CDR3 loop spans 14 amino acids. Between the trimmed V and J ends, which lost 0 bases and 6 bases, there was a span of 11 bases. The germline gives CDR1 SGHRS, CDR2 YFSETQ. The CDR3 protein is CASSLAWGGDTQYF. The CDR3, as DNA: TGCGCCAGCAGCTTGGCCTGGGGGGGCGATACGCAGTATTTT.

There are many counts of this clonotype. The chain has TRBV7-6 and TRBJ2-7, with 13 positions matching TRBD2. The CDR3 length is 16 residues. Germline CDR1 and CDR2: SGHVS and FNYEAQ. V lost 4 bases, J lost 1 base, and 4 bases stayed unmatched. The CDR3 DNA reads TGTGCCAGCAGCTCGAGACTAGCGGGGGGTTCCTACGAGCAGTACTTC. It codes for CASSSRLAGGSYEQYF.

This clonotype was found many times. The chain couples TRBV9 to TRBJ1-1; D gene ambiguous. This CDR3 contains 14 residues. Trimming shortened V by 0 bases and J by 1 base, and 7 bases separated the two germline ends. Germline CDR1 and CDR2: SGDLS and YYNGEE. The CDR3: CASSVGSANTEAFF. The DNA for the CDR3 is TGTGCCAGCAGCGTAGGCTCAGCGAACACTGAAGCTTTCTTT.

The gene calls are TRBV6-5 and TRBJ2-5; D is uncertain. The germline CDR1 and CDR2 sequences are MNHEY and SVGAGI. The CDR3 has 16 residues. The V end was cut by 5 bases, the J end by 0 bases, with 16 bases between. In DNA form, the CDR3 reads TGTGCCAGCAGTGCCCTTGGGTTGGGGTACCAAGAGACCCAGTACTTC. Protein product: CASSALGLGYQETQYF.

This clonotype showed up many times. This rearrangement joins TRBV2 to TRBJ2-5; D remains unclear. CDR3 size: 12 residues. CDR1 and CDR2 from the germline V gene are SNHLY and FYNNEI. With 4 bases removed from V and 0 bases from J, the gap between germline ends came to 3 bases. The CDR3 reads CASSAYQETQYF. The CDR3 nucleotides are TGTGCCAGCAGTGCGTACCAAGAGACCCAGTACTTC. The full variable domain, completed using reference TRBV2 and TRBJ2-5, is EPEVTQTPSHQVTQMGQEVILRCVPISNHLYFYWYRQILGQKVEFLVSFYNNEISEKSEIFDDQFSVERPDGSNFTLKIRSTKLEDSAMYFCASSAYQETQYFGPGTRLLVL.

This clonotype showed up just a few times. The gene calls are TRBV5-1 and TRBJ2-5; 9 bases are a match to TRBD2. This CDR3 comprises 16 residues. Germline values: CDR1 SGHRS, CDR2 YFSETQ. V was pared by 0 bases and J by 4 bases, with 7 bases of the junction left unmatched. The CDR3 sequence: CASSLAPAGGRETQYF. For the CDR3, the DNA is TGCGCCAGCAGCTTGGCCCCGGCGGGGGGGCGAGAGACCCAGTACTTC. The whole variable domain, filled in from reference TRBV5-1 and TRBJ2-5, reads KAGVTQTPRYLIKTRGQQVTLSCSPISGHRSVSWYQQTPGQGLQFLFEYFSETQRNKGNFPGRFSGRQFSNSRSEMNVSTLELGDSALYLCASSLAPAGGRETQYFGPGTRLLVL.